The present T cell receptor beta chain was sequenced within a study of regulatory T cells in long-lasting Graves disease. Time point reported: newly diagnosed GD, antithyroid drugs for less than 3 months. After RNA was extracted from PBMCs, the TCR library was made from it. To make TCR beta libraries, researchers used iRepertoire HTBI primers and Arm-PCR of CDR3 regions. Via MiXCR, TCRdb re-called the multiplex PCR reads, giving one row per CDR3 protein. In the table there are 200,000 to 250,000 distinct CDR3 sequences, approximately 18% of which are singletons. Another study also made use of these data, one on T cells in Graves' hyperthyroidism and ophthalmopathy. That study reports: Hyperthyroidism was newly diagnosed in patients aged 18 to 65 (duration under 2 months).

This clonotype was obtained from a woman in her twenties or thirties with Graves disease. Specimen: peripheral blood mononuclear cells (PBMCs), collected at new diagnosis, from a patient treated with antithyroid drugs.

The CDR3 protein is CASSDLGVKVYEQYF. DNA for the CDR3: TGTGCCAGCAGCGACCTGGGAGTCAAGGTCTACGAGCAGTACTTC. This rearrangement joins TRBV11-2 to TRBJ2-7, with D possibly being TRBD2 (5 bases). V shed 5 bases and J shed 3 bases, with 17 bases lying between them. Germline V gene data show CDR1 as SGHAT and CDR2 as FQNNGV. The CDR3 contains 15 residues. The variable domain in full, with the rest retrieved from reference TRBV11-2 and TRBJ2-7, is EAGVAQSPRYKIIEKRQSVAFWCNPISGHATLYWYQQILGQGPKLLIQFQNNGVVDDSQLPKDRFSAERLKGVDSTLKIQPAKLEDSAVYLCASSDLGVKVYEQYFGPGTRLTVT.